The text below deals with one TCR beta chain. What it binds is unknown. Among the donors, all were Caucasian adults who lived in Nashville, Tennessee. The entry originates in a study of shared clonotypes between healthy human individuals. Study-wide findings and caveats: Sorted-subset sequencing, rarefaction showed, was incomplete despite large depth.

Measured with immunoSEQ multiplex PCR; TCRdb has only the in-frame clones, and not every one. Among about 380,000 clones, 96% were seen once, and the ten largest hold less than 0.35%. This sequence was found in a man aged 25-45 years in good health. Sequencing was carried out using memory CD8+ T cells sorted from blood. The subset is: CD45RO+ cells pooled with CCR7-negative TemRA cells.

CDR3 DNA: TGTGCCAGTAGTATAGGACAGGGGGCGGGCACAGATACGCAGTATTTT. It specifies CASSIGQGAGTDTQYF. The chain has TRBV19 and TRBJ2-3; 10 bases line up with TRBD1. The V and J ends lost 1 base and 1 base, in that order; junction bases with no gene match: 2. In germline, CDR1 is LNHDA, CDR2 SQIVND (reference sequence). The CDR3 extends over 16 amino acids.